This is a list of T cell receptor beta chains from one sample in a study of shared clonotypes between healthy human individuals. TCRdb's copy holds only in-frame clones and misses some; the assay was immunoSEQ multiplex PCR. The sample has around 300,000 clones; about nine tenths are singletons. The sample taken for sequencing was memory CD8+ T cells sorted from blood. The receptors come from a man aged 18 to 30 in good health. The CDR3 runs from the conserved cysteine through the conserved F or W. A D gene is named only where the DNA matches it firmly. Part of the rows lack a size; the others show once, few, many or a class for expanded clones.

>TRBV30|-|TRBJ1-1|-|12
TGTGCCTGGAGTGTAGAAGACACTGAAGCTTTCTTT
CAWSVEDTEAFF
>TRBV5-1|-|TRBJ2-7|once|17
TGCGCCAGCAGCTTGATTCATTTACACAGCGAATCCTACGAGCAGTACTTC
CASSLIHLHSESYEQYF
>TRBV7-9|-|TRBJ2-1|-|16
TGTGCCAGCAGTCCACCCACGGGGAGGACCTACAATGAGCAGTTCTTC
CASSPPTGRTYNEQFF
>TRBV6-4|-|TRBJ1-6|many|16
TGTGCCAGCAGTGAAGGAGGGGATTCCTATAATTCACCCCTCCACTTT
CASSEGGDSYNSPLHF
>TRBV4-3|-|TRBJ2-7|-|15
TGCGCCAGCAGCCAAGGAAGCAGGGCTATCTACGAGCAGTACTTC
CASSQGSRAIYEQYF
>TRBV5-1|TRBD1|TRBJ1-2|-|12
TGCGCCAGCAGCCAAGACAGGGGCGGCTACACCTTC
CASSQDRGGYTF
>TRBV4-1|TRBD1|TRBJ1-3|-|15
TGCGCCAGCAGCCAAGAGGACAGGGTAGGAAACACCATATATTTT
CASSQEDRVGNTIYF
>TRBV4-1|-|TRBJ1-1|once|14
TGCGCCAGCAGCCAAGAAGGGGACCGCACTGAAGCTTTCTTT
CASSQEGDRTEAFF
>TRBV28|-|TRBJ1-2|-|15
TGTGCCAGCACCACCGGGCCCGGTCCTTACTATGGCTACACCTTC
CASTTGPGPYYGYTF
>TRBV9|-|TRBJ2-5|once|15
TGTGCCAGCAGCGTCGCTCAGGGGCCTAGGGAGACCCAGTACTTC
CASSVAQGPRETQYF